The 24 T cell receptor beta chains given below trace back to one sample, sequenced in a study of OX40 agonist ivuxolimab in advanced cancers. TCRdb's copy holds only in-frame clones and misses some; the assay was immunoSEQ multiplex PCR. The sample yields more than 75,000 clones, 87% seen once. The starting material was CD4+ or CD8+ T cells sorted from blood, obtained in a trial of the OX40 agonist ivuxolimab. The receptors were sampled from an adult with an advanced solid tumor such as melanoma, head and neck, liver or kidney cancer.

This CDR3 is CASRRQGAEEKLFF. The CDR3 region has the DNA TGTGCCAGCAGAAGACAGGGGGCTGAGGAAAAACTGTTTTTT. The V and J genes are TRBV7-9 and TRBJ1-4, with 10 bases identical to TRBD1. Germline assignment: CDR1 SEHNR and CDR2 FQNEAQ (reference sequence). V was pared by 6 bases and J by 8 bases, with 6 bases of the junction left unmatched. CDR3 size: 14 residues.

The chain carries TRBV7-9 and TRBJ2-3; a possible D gene is TRBD1 (6 bases). CDR1 and CDR2 (germline): SEHNR, FQNEAQ (reference sequence). This CDR3 region has 15 residues. V dropped 5 bases and J dropped 8 bases, with 20 bases sitting between them. DNA for the CDR3: TGTGCCAGCAGCCCAATACGGGACACCCCTGGTACGCAGTATTTT. It yields the protein CASSPIRDTPGTQYF. Supplemented by reference TRBV7-9 and TRBJ2-3, the full variable domain reads DTGVSQNPRHKITKRGQNVTFRCDPISEHNRLYWYRQTLGQGPEFLTYFQNEAQLEKSRLLSDRFSAERPKGSFSTLEIQRTEQGDSAMYLCASSPIRDTPGTQYFGPGTRLTVL.

The chain is built from TRBV5-4 and TRBJ2-3; TRBD2 agrees at 8 bases. After removal of 0 bases from V and 2 bases from J, the junction contained 11 bases not matched to a gene. CDR1 is SGHNT, CDR2 YYREEE, per germline (reference sequence). The CDR3 sequence is 18 residues long. CDR3 coding DNA: TGTGCCAGCAGCTTGGCGCTAGTGGCGGGGGGTAACACAGATACGCAGTATTTT. It encodes CASSLALVAGGNTDTQYF.

This chain joins TRBV28 and TRBJ2-1, with 10 bases that match TRBD1. Per germline, CDR1 MDHEN and CDR2 SYDVKM. V lost 5 bases to trimming and J lost 7 bases; unmatched junction nucleotides: 5. The CDR3 totals 14 residues. The CDR3 here is CASSAPDRGNEQFF. Here the CDR3 DNA reads TGTGCCAGCAGTGCGCCGGACAGGGGGAATGAGCAGTTCTTC.

This clone was counted between two and nine times. This chain uses TRBV30 with TRBJ1-5; no clear D. Germline V gives CDR1 GTSNPN, CDR2 SVGIG (reference sequence). This CDR3 spans 14 amino acids. V dropped 2 bases and J dropped 3 bases, with 11 bases sitting between them. The CDR3 spells CAWSRGQFNQPQHF. The CDR3 nucleotides read TGTGCCTGGAGTCGAGGGCAGTTCAATCAGCCCCAGCATTTT. The full variable domain, rest sourced from reference TRBV30 and TRBJ1-5, is SQTIHQWPATLVQPVGSPLSLECTVEGTSNPNLYWYRQAAGRGLQLLFYSVGIGQISSEVPQNLSASRPQDRQFILSSKKLLLSDSGFYLCAWSRGQFNQPQHFGDGTRLSIL.

This sequence joins TRBV9 and TRBJ2-1; 12 bases align to TRBD2. The CDR3 has 13 amino acids. The germline V gene has CDR1 SGDLS and CDR2 YYNGEE. Trimming cost V 1 base and J 13 bases; bases outside gene matches: 3. As DNA, the CDR3 is TGTGCCAGCAGCGTAACGACTAGCGGGAGCCAGTTCTTC. It codes for CASSVTTSGSQFF.

This clone has only a few counts. This chain uses TRBV5-1 with TRBJ2-1; 8 bases line up with TRBD1. The CDR3 is made up of 17 amino acids. J lost 1 base, V lost 3 bases, and 9 bases had no gene match. Germline assignment: CDR1 SGHRS and CDR2 YFSETQ. CDR3 amino acids: CASSSQVRTGSYNEQFF. The CDR3 DNA reads TGCGCCAGCAGCTCACAGGTCCGGACAGGGTCCTACAATGAGCAGTTCTTC.

This chain uses TRBV2 with TRBJ1-1, with 7 bases that match TRBD1. With 5 bases clipped from V and 5 bases from J, the junction kept 5 bases outside the gene matches. The CDR3 totals 13 residues. Germline-derived CDR1 and CDR2 are SNHLY and FYNNEI. The CDR3 protein is CASSRQGRTEAFF. Written as DNA, the CDR3 is TGTGCCAGCAGTCGACAGGGTCGGACTGAAGCTTTCTTT.

This clone was seen only a few times. The chain carries TRBV5-1 and TRBJ2-1, with D unresolved. The CDR3 is 14 residues long. Trimming stripped 0 bases from V and 2 bases from J, with 6 bases between. Germline CDR1 reads SGHRS; CDR2 reads YFSETQ. In DNA form, the CDR3 reads TGCGCCAGCAGCTTGGAAGGGCCCTACAATGAGCAGTTCTTC. It encodes CASSLEGPYNEQFF.

The chain combines TRBV14 with TRBJ2-5; 14 nucleotides agree with TRBD2. This CDR3 contains 17 residues. V shed 4 bases and J 5 bases; nucleotides not matched to a gene: 9. Germline lookup yields CDR1 SGHDN and CDR2 FVKESK. This CDR3 reads CASSPHPGLAGDETQYF. Here the CDR3 DNA reads TGTGCCAGCAGCCCCCACCCGGGACTAGCGGGGGATGAGACCCAGTACTTC.

The CDR3 DNA reads TGTGCCAGCAGCTTAGGAAAAGGGGGTGGGCGAGATGAGCAGTTCTTC. Translating gives CASSLGKGGGRDEQFF. The chain couples TRBV7-3 to TRBJ2-1; the D gene is possibly TRBD1 (6 bases). Trimming shortened V by 2 bases and J by 8 bases, and 19 bases separated the two germline ends. CDR1 is SGHTA and CDR2 is FQGTGA in the germline V gene. The CDR3 is 16 amino acids.

The chain links TRBV7-3 to TRBJ2-7, with TRBD1 identical over 7 bases. The trim removed 2 bases at V and 7 bases at J, leaving 11 bases unmatched. This CDR3 has 15 amino acids. In germline, CDR1 is SGHTA, CDR2 FQGTGA. CDR3 DNA sequence: TGTGCCAGCAGCTTATCCGGGACAGTCCCTACGGAGCAGTACTTC. Translation gives CASSLSGTVPTEQYF.

The genes are TRBV30 and TRBJ1-3; possibly TRBD1 for D (6 bases). V was trimmed by 5 bases and J by 5 bases, leaving 13 bases between them. The germline CDR1 and CDR2 sequences are GTSNPN and SVGIG (reference sequence). This CDR3 comprises 13 residues. The chain's CDR3 is CAWSRDTRNTIYF. The CDR3 bases are TGTGCCTGGTCTAGGGACACCAGAAACACCATATATTTT.

The J gene is TRBJ2-5, the V gene TRBV10-3; tentative D call: TRBD2 (6 bases). This CDR3 contains 15 residues. Trimming pared 4 bases from V and 4 bases from J, leaving 16 bases between. Per germline, CDR1 ENHRY and CDR2 SYGVKD. The CDR3 reads CAISGEGTGGETQYF. The CDR3 DNA sequence: TGTGCCATCAGTGGTGAGGGGACCGGGGGAGAGACCCAGTACTTC.

The chain couples TRBV29-1 to TRBJ1-1, with 8 bases that match TRBD1. The J segment lost 4 bases and the V segment lost 5 bases, leaving 9 bases of the junction unmatched. This CDR3 is 14 amino acids long. Per the germline V gene, CDR1 is SQVTM and CDR2 is ANQGSEA. The chain's CDR3 is CSVTGTGGFTEAFF. Here the CDR3 DNA reads TGCAGCGTTACGGGGACAGGTGGTTTCACTGAAGCTTTCTTT.

The sample holds a few counts of this clone. V usage is TRBV5-1 and J usage is TRBJ2-1; D not resolved. CDR1 and CDR2 from the germline V gene are SGHRS and YFSETQ. Trimming removed 4 bases from V and 9 bases from J, with 11 bases in between. This CDR3 spans 12 amino acids. DNA for the CDR3: TGCGCCAGCAGCGTTGCCATGGGTGAGCAGTTCTTC. It yields the protein CASSVAMGEQFF.

The chain combines TRBV18 with TRBJ2-5; TRBD1 aligns across 7 bases. With V trimmed by 6 bases and J by 2 bases, 9 bases remained unmatched. Germline assignment: CDR1 KGHSH and CDR2 LQKENI. CDR3 length: 15 amino acids. CDR3 in amino acids: CASSQRQGRQETQYF. The DNA for the CDR3 is TGTGCCAGCTCGCAAAGACAGGGAAGACAAGAGACCCAGTACTTC.

The chain joins TRBV5-4 to TRBJ2-1, with 9 bases that match TRBD2. The V and J ends lost 6 bases and 9 bases, in that order; junction bases with no gene match: 13. The germline V gene has CDR1 SGHNT and CDR2 YYREEE (reference sequence). The CDR3 totals 15 residues. DNA of the CDR3: TGTGCCAGCATTCCACTAGCGGGCGCCACCGGTGAGCAGTTCTTC. Translated: CASIPLAGATGEQFF.

The table lists this clone with a count of one. The DNA of the CDR3 is TGTGCCAGCAGTGAACTAGTGTGGAGCACCGGGGAGCTGTTTTTT. Translation: CASSELVWSTGELFF. The rearrangement joins TRBV2 to TRBJ2-2, with no clear D. The ends were cut back, 2 bases at V and 4 bases at J, with 11 bases in the middle. Germline values: CDR1 SNHLY, CDR2 FYNNEI. This CDR3 contains 15 residues.

The chain carries TRBV28 and TRBJ1-2; D possibly corresponds to TRBD1 (6 bases). The CDR3 extends over 11 amino acids. V lost 6 bases, J lost 5 bases, and 7 bases lay in between. Germline lookup yields CDR1 MDHEN and CDR2 SYDVKM. For the CDR3, the DNA is TGTGCCAGCAGACAGGGATATGGCTACACCTTC. It yields the protein CASRQGYGYTF.

About this clone: Its ends do not fully match the called genes, so a read error is possible. The rearrangement joins TRBV7-9 to TRBJ1-1; D uncertain. Germline CDR1 reads SEHNR; CDR2 reads FQNEAQ (reference sequence). The CDR3 sequence is 13 residues long. CDR3 coding DNA: TGTGCCAGCGGCTTAGGAGGTTCTGCTGAAGCTTTCTTT. Its translation is CASGLGGSAEAFF.

The chain couples TRBV6-5 to TRBJ1-2, with TRBD1 as a possible D gene (6 bases). Trimming pared 8 bases from V and 7 bases from J, leaving 14 bases between. Looked up from germline, CDR1 is MNHEY and CDR2 is SVGAGI. The CDR3 is 12 residues long. CDR3 region: CASRGQLGGYTF. The CDR3 coding sequence is TGTGCCAGCCGTGGACAGTTAGGTGGCTACACCTTC.

The chain couples TRBV5-1 to TRBJ2-3; D is possibly TRBD1 (5 bases). Germline loops: CDR1 SGHRS, CDR2 YFSETQ. V lost 1 base and J lost 3, with 12 bases in between. The CDR3 covers 15 residues. CDR3 in amino acids: CASSLQGAETDTQYF. The CDR3 region has the DNA TGCGCCAGCAGCTTGCAAGGGGCTGAGACAGATACGCAGTATTTT.

J is TRBJ1-2 and V is TRBV18, with D tentatively TRBD1 (6 bases). V lost 3 bases to trimming and J lost 2 bases, with 13 bases between them. Germline assignment: CDR1 KGHSH and CDR2 LQKENI. This CDR3 comprises 15 residues. CDR3 nucleotide sequence: TGTGCCAGCTCACCTGGGGCAGGGGTGAACTATGGCTACACCTTC. Translating it yields CASSPGAGVNYGYTF.